This TCR beta chain stems from a study of a mutant IDH1 vaccine in newly diagnosed glioma. As for the study in general: Antecedent treatment encompassed radiotherapy, temozolomide, or their combination; the majority received both.

Study-wide results and limits: With respect to changes in top peripheral T cell clonotypes, pseudoprogression seemed unrelated.

With 3 bases removed from V and 8 bases from J, the gap between germline ends came to 13 bases. The CDR3 covers 13 residues. Looked up from germline, CDR1 is MDHEN and CDR2 is SYDVKM. Profiled with immunoSEQ multiplex PCR; TCRdb holds only in-frame clones, not every one. In the table there are roughly 70,000 clones, 80% to 90% of which are singletons. With respect to this clone: Antigen: not known.

As to time point: baseline, week 1 (first vaccination visit). Regarding treatment: pre-vaccination baseline after standard-of-care therapy. New WHO grade 3 or 4 astrocytomas that were IDH1-mutant and ATRX-lost occurred in the donors. The rearrangement uses TRBV28 and TRBJ1-1, with D possibly matching TRBD1 (5 bases). This TCR was sampled from a young man with glioma. The starting material was PBMCs, obtained from a glioma patient treated with radiotherapy, temozolomide or both. For the CDR3, the DNA is TGTGCCAGCAGTTTCGGCCAGGGACGCGAAGCTTTCTTT. Translation: CASSFGQGREAFF.